The T cell receptor beta chain described here comes from a study of cytomegalovirus exposure and HLA in healthy donors. From germline, CDR1 is DFQATT and CDR2 SNEGSKA (reference sequence). J gave up 11 bases and V 3 bases, and 2 bases lay outside the gene matches. CDR3 length: 10 residues. Data came from immunoSEQ multiplex PCR; TCRdb stores just in-frame clones and leaves some out. In the table there are 130,000 to 150,000 clones, 75% to 90% of which are singletons. Sequenced input: PBMCs. The chain recombines TRBV20-1 with TRBJ2-3; 7 bases fit TRBD2. This sequence originates from a woman between 25 and 40 years old in good health and CMV-seropositive. This CDR3 is CSASSGGQYF. CDR3 bases: TGCAGTGCTAGTTCGGGGGGGCAGTATTTT.